These 22 T cell receptor beta chains were all obtained from the same sample, sequenced in a study of beta chain features in type 1 diabetes. Expressed TCRB transcripts were sequenced, since all the RNA that had been isolated was reverse transcribed. Repertoires were generated with immunoSEQ multiplex PCR, while TCRdb's copy carries only in-frame clones and drops some. Of hundreds of thousands of clones in the sample, roughly 12% were seen once. Specimen: naive CD4+ T cells from blood. The source is a man aged 18 to 30 in good health.

This clone was seen a handful of times. The chain has TRBV7-9 and TRBJ1-2, with TRBD1 matching 8 bases. The CDR3 extends over 14 amino acids. J was trimmed by 8 bases and V by 4 bases; bases with no gene match: 9. Germline CDR1 and CDR2: SEHNR and FQNEAQ (reference sequence). Here the CDR3 DNA reads TGTGCCAGCAGCTGGGGACAGGAGGGACGGGGCTACACCTTC. It translates to CASSWGQEGRGYTF.

This clone turned up a few times. The CDR3 is CASSGQEGITGELFF. The DNA of the CDR3 is TGTGCCAGCTCAGGACAGGAAGGGATCACCGGGGAGCTGTTTTTT. The chain combines TRBV18 with TRBJ2-2; 7 bases map to TRBD1. J was trimmed by 4 bases and V by 5 bases; bases with no gene match: 7. Germline lookup yields CDR1 KGHSH and CDR2 LQKENI. This CDR3 spans 15 amino acids.

The table lists this clone with a few counts. The same CDR3 arises from other DNA sequences in this sample as well. This chain connects TRBV5-1 to TRBJ1-2; 9 bases are shared with TRBD1. V shed 3 bases and J 2 bases; nucleotides not matched to a gene: 2. This CDR3 region has 14 residues. The germline CDR1 and CDR2 sequences are SGHRS and YFSETQ. The CDR3 here is CASSSQGANYGYTF. CDR3 sequence (DNA): TGCGCCAGCAGCTCACAGGGGGCGAACTATGGCTACACCTTC.

This clone was counted between two and nine times. This rearrangement joins TRBV28 to TRBJ1-5; 7 bases match TRBD1. The germline gives CDR1 MDHEN, CDR2 SYDVKM. The CDR3 has 15 amino acids. The V and J ends lost 10 bases and 8 bases, in that order; junction bases with no gene match: 17. This CDR3 is CATEPPTGAREPQHF. The DNA of the CDR3 is TGTGCCACCGAACCACCCACAGGGGCTAGGGAGCCCCAGCATTTT.

V gene TRBV6-6 combines with J gene TRBJ1-1, with TRBD1 matching over 8 bases. Per the germline V gene, CDR1 is MNHNY and CDR2 is SVGAGI (reference sequence). The trim removed 5 bases at V and 1 base at J, leaving 3 bases unmatched. CDR3 length: 14 amino acids. Here the CDR3 DNA reads TGTGCCAGCAGTCGGACAGGGAGGAACACTGAAGCTTTCTTT. It translates to CASSRTGRNTEAFF.

The table lists this clone with a few counts. V gene TRBV7-9 combines with J gene TRBJ2-7; the match to TRBD1 covers 8 bases. Per germline, CDR1 SEHNR and CDR2 FQNEAQ (reference sequence). After removal of 2 bases from V and 5 bases from J, the junction contained 11 bases not matched to a gene. CDR3 length: 16 residues. The CDR3 DNA is TGTGCCAGCAGCTTACTGGCCCGGACAGGGAGAGACGAGCAGTACTTC. As protein: CASSLLARTGRDEQYF.

The V gene is TRBV30, the J gene TRBJ2-5; D possibly corresponds to TRBD2 (5 bases). The CDR3 length is 13 residues. V lost 0 bases, J lost 5 bases, and 10 bases lay in between. Germline loops: CDR1 GTSNPN, CDR2 SVGIG (reference sequence). CDR3 coding DNA: TGTGCCTGGAGTGTTCTAGCTTCCGAGACCCAGTACTTC. The encoded protein is CAWSVLASETQYF.

The chain carries TRBV5-1 and TRBJ1-2; 8 nucleotides match TRBD1. V lost 0 bases and J lost 7; bases outside the gene matches: 20. The germline CDR1 and CDR2 sequences are SGHRS and YFSETQ. The CDR3 contains 19 residues. Written as DNA, the CDR3 is TGCGCCAGCAGCTTGGAAGGGCGCACGGCAGGGGGCGCGGGTGCTGGCTACACCTTC. Its translation: CASSLEGRTAGGAGAGYTF.

DNA for the CDR3: TGCGCCAGCGGACCGGACAGGAATATCTATGGCTACACCTTC. Its translation: CASGPDRNIYGYTF. The chain combines TRBV5-1 with TRBJ1-2; 7 bases fit TRBD1. The CDR3 loop spans 14 amino acids. Trimming at V came to 7 bases and at J to 4 bases, leaving 10 bases not matched to a gene. The germline gives CDR1 SGHRS, CDR2 YFSETQ.

This clone was seen a few times. The rearrangement joins TRBV18 to TRBJ2-2; 7 nucleotides match TRBD1. The V gene's germline CDR1 is KGHSH and CDR2 LQKENI. J gave up 4 bases and V 8 bases, and 4 bases lay outside the gene matches. CDR3 size: 13 residues. The CDR3 nucleotides read TGTGCCAGCGGCGAGGGGGCCACCGGGGAGCTGTTTTTT. It encodes CASGEGATGELFF.

This chain uses TRBV7-8 with TRBJ2-7, with 7 bases matching TRBD2. The CDR3 contains 14 residues. Germline V lookup: CDR1 SGHVS, CDR2 FQNEAQ. The trim removed 1 base at V and 2 bases at J, leaving 2 bases unmatched. As DNA, the CDR3 is TGTGCCAGCAGCTTAGGTCGGGGGGCCTACGAGCAGTACTTC. Its translation: CASSLGRGAYEQYF.

The gene calls are TRBV2 and TRBJ2-7; TRBD2 matches at 10 bases. Losses at the gene ends were 6 bases for V and 2 bases for J; bases not matched to a gene: 4. The germline CDR1 and CDR2 sequences are SNHLY and FYNNEI. The CDR3 covers 14 residues. As DNA, the CDR3 is TGTGCCAGCAGGATACTAGCGGGAACCTACGAGCAGTACTTC. It codes for CASRILAGTYEQYF.

The chain joins TRBV5-1 to TRBJ2-1; 13 positions agree with TRBD2. V gave up 6 bases and J gave up 7 bases; unmatched junction bases: 4. The CDR3 is made up of 14 amino acids. Germline values: CDR1 SGHRS, CDR2 YFSETQ. The CDR3 sequence: CASTSTSGGNEQFF. The CDR3 bases are TGCGCCAGCACCTCGACTAGCGGGGGGAATGAGCAGTTCTTC.

This clone was detected a few times. This chain connects TRBV9 to TRBJ1-5; D unclear. Germline V gene sequence: CDR1 SGDLS, CDR2 YYNGEE. CDR3 length equals 15 residues. V was cut by 4 bases and J by 4 bases, with 15 bases left in between. In DNA form, the CDR3 reads TGTGCCAGCAGCCCGTCCGGGGAAAAAAATCAGCCCCAGCATTTT. This encodes CASSPSGEKNQPQHF.

This clone came up a few times. CDR3: CAWSGQGYYGYTF. In DNA form, the CDR3 reads TGTGCCTGGAGCGGACAGGGATACTATGGCTACACCTTC. The chain joins TRBV30 to TRBJ1-2; TRBD1 matches 8 bases. Germline loops: CDR1 GTSNPN, CDR2 SVGIG (reference sequence). The CDR3 covers 13 residues. Unmatched junction bases numbered 3, after V lost 3 bases and J lost 3 bases. The full variable domain, its missing parts supplied by reference TRBV30 and TRBJ1-2, is SQTIHQWPATLVQPVGSPLSLECTVEGTSNPNLYWYRQAAGRGLQLLFYSVGIGQISSEVPQNLSASRPQDRQFILSSKKLLLSDSGFYLCAWSGQGYYGYTFGSGTRLTVV.

This clone occurred a few times. This chain connects TRBV5-4 to TRBJ2-7; 7 bases are shared with TRBD1. J lost 2 bases, V lost 5 bases, and 10 bases had no gene match. Germline V gene lookup returns CDR1 SGHNT and CDR2 YYREEE (reference sequence). The CDR3 runs 15 residues. The CDR3 region is CASRKGQMGTYEQYF. CDR3 coding DNA: TGTGCCAGCAGAAAGGGACAGATGGGGACCTACGAGCAGTACTTC.

This clone appeared a few times. The chain recombines TRBV19 with TRBJ2-7, with TRBD2 matching over 10 bases. Per the germline V gene, CDR1 is LNHDA and CDR2 is SQIVND (reference sequence). The CDR3 spans 14 residues. The junction had 2 bases not matched to a gene; V was cut back by 4 bases and J by 2 bases. CDR3 sequence reads: CASSTSGGTYEQYF. The CDR3 DNA sequence: TGTGCCAGTAGTACTAGCGGGGGTACCTACGAGCAGTACTTC.

This chain connects TRBV27 to TRBJ2-7; tentative D call: TRBD2 (5 bases). The V end lost 3 bases, the J end lost 9 bases, and 15 bases lay between the germline ends. The CDR3 extends over 13 amino acids. Per germline, CDR1 MNHEY and CDR2 SMNVEV (reference sequence). The CDR3 DNA reads TGTGCCAGCAGTTTTAGCGTAGGTTACAGGCAGTACTTC. Translating it yields CASSFSVGYRQYF.

The chain combines TRBV29-1 with TRBJ2-5; D may be TRBD1 (5 bases). V lost 4 bases and J 4 bases, leaving 16 bases between the germline ends. Germline loops: CDR1 SQVTM, CDR2 ANQGSEA. The CDR3 covers 14 residues. The CDR3, as DNA: TGCAGCGTTGGTCAGGGCCTAAAGGGAGAGACCCAGTACTTC. Its protein is CSVGQGLKGETQYF.

This clone turned up a few times. The rearrangement joins TRBV21-1 to TRBJ1-5; the listed D gene, TRBD1, was not tested against the DNA. TRBV21-1 is a documented pseudogene. CDR3 length: 15 amino acids. The CDR3 here is CASSKPQGHYQPQHF. DNA of the CDR3: TGTGCCAGCAGCAAACCTCAGGGTCATTATCAGCCCCAGCATTTT.

The chain uses TRBV6-5 and TRBJ1-6, with TRBD1 matching 8 bases. With V trimmed by 6 bases and J by 7 bases, 5 bases remained unmatched. This CDR3 region has 14 residues. Germline CDR1 reads MNHEY; CDR2 reads SVGAGI. The CDR3 nucleotides are TGTGCCAGCAGGTCCGACAGGGGCAATTCACCCCTCCACTTT. Translating it yields CASRSDRGNSPLHF.

This clone was picked up a small number of times. The chain couples TRBV30 to TRBJ1-2; TRBD1 is a possible D gene (5 bases). Trimming removed 0 bases at V and 4 bases at J, with 12 bases between. Germline assignment: CDR1 GTSNPN and CDR2 SVGIG (reference sequence). CDR3 length equals 14 residues. The CDR3 sequence: CAWSVAGSLYGYTF. The CDR3 DNA reads as TGTGCCTGGAGTGTCGCAGGGTCCCTCTATGGCTACACCTTC.